A selection of T cell receptor beta chains follows, all from one sample in a study of T cells in Graves' hyperthyroidism and ophthalmopathy. TCRdb ran MiXCR on the multiplex PCR reads and lists one entry per CDR3 protein. The data show under 400,000 distinct CDR3 sequences, around 14% seen once. The sequenced sample was blood. These receptors originate from a woman aged 55 to 70 with Graves' hyperthyroidism. CDR3s include the opening cysteine and the closing phenylalanine or tryptophan. The D gene is left open where the match is weak. The size entry is marked missing in some rows and otherwise reads once, few, many or a size class.

j_call	clone_size	d_call	v_call	cdr3_nt	cdr3_aa
TRBJ2-2	NA	TRBD2	TRBV6-4	TGTGCCAGCAGCCTACGAGCGGGAGCGAACACCGGGGAGCTGTTTTTT	CASSLRAGANTGELFF
TRBJ1-5	many	NA	TRBV18	TGTGCCAGCTCACCACCGCCACCGGGTCAGCCCCAGCATTTT	CASSPPPPGQPQHF
TRBJ2-1	NA	TRBD2	TRBV10-3	TGTGCCATCAGTGGAAGGGGACTAGCGGGCCCCTCCTACAATGAGCAGTTCTTC	CAISGRGLAGPSYNEQFF
TRBJ1-1	many	NA	TRBV6-1	TGTGCCAGCAGTTACGTGAGGGCTGAAGCTTTCTTT	CASSYVRAEAFF
TRBJ1-3	NA	NA	TRBV10-3	TGTGCCATCACCCGGACCCTTAGCTCTGGAAACACCATATATTTT	CAITRTLSSGNTIYF
TRBJ2-2	NA	NA	TRBV5-1	TGCGCCAGCAGCCAGGGCGCAGACACCGGGGAGCTGTTTTTT	CASSQGADTGELFF
TRBJ2-7	many	NA	TRBV28	TGTGCCAGCAGTTTGGGCGGGAACTCCTACGAGCAGTACTTC	CASSLGGNSYEQYF
TRBJ2-3	many	NA	TRBV7-8	TGTGCCAGCAGCTTAGAAGGGACGGGCACAGATACGCAGTATTTT	CASSLEGTGTDTQYF
TRBJ2-1	NA	TRBD2	TRBV19	TGTGCCACCCGACTAGCGGGAGGGCGGCGTGAGCAGTTCTTC	CATRLAGGRREQFF
TRBJ2-7	many	NA	TRBV20-1	TGCAGTGCTAGTTACGGGGGAGATTCCTCCTACGAGCAGTACTTC	CSASYGGDSSYEQYF
TRBJ2-6	NA	TRBD1	TRBV19	TGTGCCAGTAGGCAAGACAGGGCTGGGGCCAACGTCCTGACTTTC	CASRQDRAGANVLTF
TRBJ2-7	many	NA	TRBV10-2	TGCGCCAGCAGTGAGTCAGGCCGGGGCAGGGGCTCCTACGAGCAGTACTTC	CASSESGRGRGSYEQYF
TRBJ2-5	many	NA	TRBV6-1	TGTGCCAGCATGCCGTTCCAAGAGACCCAGTACTTC	CASMPFQETQYF
TRBJ2-1	many	NA	TRBV20-1	TGCAGTGCTAGAGGGCCTAGCGCTTCCTACAATGAGCAGTTCTTC	CSARGPSASYNEQFF
TRBJ1-2	once	NA	TRBV19	TGTGCCAGTAGTACTTTCCAGGCTGAAAACTATGGCTACACCTTC	CASSTFQAENYGYTF
TRBJ1-1	many	TRBD1	TRBV7-9	TGTGCCAGCAGAACAGGGGTTGGCACTGAAGCTTTCTTT	CASRTGVGTEAFF
TRBJ1-1	many	NA	TRBV12-3/TRBV12-4	TGTGCCAGCAGTTTATTGACAGATGGAGCTTTCTTT	CASSLLTDGAFF
TRBJ2-7	many	TRBD2	TRBV3-1	TGTGCCAGCAGCCGGCTAATTCGGGGGGGCGAGCAGTACTTC	CASSRLIRGGEQYF
TRBJ2-7	NA	NA	TRBV12-3/TRBV12-4	TGTGCCAGCAGTTCGTTAGTTGAGCAGTACTTC	CASSSLVEQYF
TRBJ2-6	NA	TRBD1	TRBV5-1	TGCGCCAGCAGCTGGATCCGGGACAGGGGACCGTCTGGGGCCAACGTCCTGACTTTC	CASSWIRDRGPSGANVLTF
TRBJ2-7	many	TRBD1	TRBV28	TGTGCCACTGGATCCGGGACAGGGTCCTACGAGCAGTACTTC	CATGSGTGSYEQYF
TRBJ2-1	many	TRBD1	TRBV28	TGTGCCAGCACCGTGCCCCGGGACAGGGGTTGGAATGAGCAGTTCTTC	CASTVPRDRGWNEQFF
TRBJ2-2	few	NA	TRBV7-9	TGTGCCAGCAGCTCCGGATGGGGGTCAGACACCGGGGAGCTGTTTTTT	CASSSGWGSDTGELFF
TRBJ2-2	many	TRBD2	TRBV6-2/TRBV6-3	TGTGCCAGCAGTGGGACTAGATCGGCCGGGGAGCTGTTTTTT	CASSGTRSAGELFF
TRBJ1-5	NA	NA	TRBV19	TGTGCCAGTAGTTCCTTGATCAATCAGCCCCAGCATTTT	CASSSLINQPQHF
TRBJ1-6	few	TRBD1	TRBV6-1	TGTGCCAGCAGTGAAAGGGACAGGGCTTATAATTCACCCCTCCACTTT	CASSERDRAYNSPLHF
TRBJ2-7	many	TRBD1	TRBV7-9	TGTGCCAGCAGCTTAGGACAGGGCGTACACGAGCAGTACTTC	CASSLGQGVHEQYF
TRBJ2-7	many	NA	TRBV2	TGTGCCAGCAGTGGGGACGGAGGCTACGAGCAGTACTTC	CASSGDGGYEQYF
TRBJ2-2	many	NA	TRBV11-3	TGTGCCAGCAGCTTTCGGGATCCCGGGGAGCTGTTTTTT	CASSFRDPGELFF
TRBJ2-3	many	NA	TRBV4-1	TGCGCCAGCAGCCAAGCCCCATTAGATACGCAGTATTTT	CASSQAPLDTQYF